This passage covers 20 T cell receptor beta chains from one sample sequenced in a study of shared T cell receptors in the human thymus. Some clones are missing from TCRdb's copy, which holds only in-frame ones; the method was immunoSEQ multiplex PCR. The data contain 540,000 or so clones, 70% to 80% of them singletons. The same data also went into a second study, on human thymus T cells.

Sequencing was done on a sample of thymocytes. The source of these receptors is a boy in the first two years of life with a congenital heart defect.

There are a few counts of this clone. V gene TRBV7-8 combines with J gene TRBJ2-3, with 10 bases fitting TRBD1. The V gene's germline CDR1 is SGHVS and CDR2 FQNEAQ. Trimming at V came to 5 bases and at J to 4 bases, leaving 9 bases not matched to a gene. This CDR3 region has 16 residues. Written as DNA, the CDR3 is TGTGCCAGCAGCCTAACCGGGACAGGGGTTGCAGATACGCAGTATTTT. Its protein product is CASSLTGTGVADTQYF.

The chain combines TRBV15 with TRBJ1-2, with 8 bases that match TRBD1. Looked up from germline, CDR1 is LNHNV and CDR2 is YYDKDF (reference sequence). V shed 2 bases and J 0 bases; nucleotides not matched to a gene: 2. CDR3 size: 15 residues. This CDR3 reads CATSRRTGPNYGYTF. The DNA of the CDR3 is TGTGCCACCAGCAGAAGGACAGGGCCTAACTATGGCTACACCTTC.

The chain employs TRBV27 and TRBJ2-5; TRBD2 matches 10 bases. This CDR3 is 15 amino acids long. Per the germline V gene, CDR1 is MNHEY and CDR2 is SMNVEV (reference sequence). The trim removed 5 bases at V and 1 base at J, leaving 4 bases unmatched. CDR3 residues: CASSPGLASQETQYF. The CDR3 region has the DNA TGTGCCAGCAGTCCGGGACTAGCGTCCCAAGAGACCCAGTACTTC.

This clone was counted a few times. The chain joins TRBV30 to TRBJ2-2; TRBD1 agrees at 7 bases. Germline V CDR1 and CDR2: GTSNPN, SVGIG (reference sequence). The J segment lost 2 bases and the V segment lost 0 bases, leaving 15 bases of the junction unmatched. CDR3 length: 19 amino acids. The CDR3 spells CAWSVGAIRDSANTGELFF. The CDR3 bases are TGTGCCTGGAGTGTGGGGGCAATAAGGGACAGCGCCAACACCGGGGAGCTGTTTTTT. Drawing the rest from reference TRBV30 and TRBJ2-2, the complete variable domain is SQTIHQWPATLVQPVGSPLSLECTVEGTSNPNLYWYRQAAGRGLQLLFYSVGIGQISSEVPQNLSASRPQDRQFILSSKKLLLSDSGFYLCAWSVGAIRDSANTGELFFGEGSRLTVL.

The gene calls are TRBV7-3 and TRBJ2-3; 12 bases are shared with TRBD2. Per germline, CDR1 SGHTA and CDR2 FQGTGA. J was trimmed by 4 bases and V by 4 bases; bases with no gene match: 6. CDR3 length: 16 residues. The CDR3 spells CASSSSSGRAPDTQYF. The CDR3 DNA reads TGTGCCAGCAGCTCGTCTAGCGGGAGGGCCCCAGATACGCAGTATTTT. Using reference TRBV7-3 and TRBJ2-3 for the parts outside the CDR3, the full variable domain is GAGVSQTPSNKVTEKGKYVELRCDPISGHTALYWYRQSLGQGPEFLIYFQGTGAADDSGLPNDRFFAVRPEGSVSTLKIQRTERGDSAVYLCASSSSSGRAPDTQYFGPGTRLTVL.

This rearrangement joins TRBV28 to TRBJ1-1, with D unclear. Germline CDR1 MDHEN, CDR2 SYDVKM. This CDR3 is 14 amino acids long. Trimming shortened V by 1 base and J by 1 base, and 7 bases separated the two germline ends. CDR3 sequence reads: CASSLFMRNTEAFF. For the CDR3, the DNA is TGTGCCAGCAGTTTATTCATGAGGAACACTGAAGCTTTCTTT.

V gene TRBV2 combines with J gene TRBJ2-1; D may be TRBD2 (6 bases). V lost 8 bases and J 0 bases, leaving 11 bases between the germline ends. This CDR3 comprises 14 residues. From germline, CDR1 is SNHLY and CDR2 FYNNEI. Here the CDR3 DNA reads TGTGCCAGCGCTTCCGGGAGCTCCTACAATGAGCAGTTCTTC. As protein: CASASGSSYNEQFF.

This rearrangement joins TRBV28 to TRBJ2-1, with D possibly being TRBD2 (5 bases). The length of the CDR3 is 14 residues. The germline gives CDR1 MDHEN, CDR2 SYDVKM. Deletions cut 4 bases from V and 9 bases from J, with 16 bases between. CDR3 amino acids: CASSWDEGPGEQFF. The CDR3 DNA reads as TGTGCCAGCAGTTGGGATGAGGGCCCGGGTGAGCAGTTCTTC.

The chain employs TRBV4-3 and TRBJ2-7; D may be TRBD2 (5 bases). V lost 0 bases to trimming and J lost 5 bases, with 29 bases between them. Germline V gives CDR1 LGHNA, CDR2 YSLEER. The CDR3 sequence is 20 residues long. CDR3 in amino acids: CASSQDRNEPYRGRGNEQYF. The CDR3 bases are TGCGCCAGCAGCCAAGATCGAAATGAGCCGTATAGAGGGAGAGGAAACGAGCAGTACTTC.

This chain uses TRBV28 with TRBJ2-7, with D possibly being TRBD2 (6 bases). The CDR3 has 13 amino acids. CDR1 MDHEN and CDR2 SYDVKM come from the germline V gene. V lost 5 bases to trimming and J lost 6 bases, with 14 bases between them. The CDR3 region is CASSRTGVREQYF. The CDR3 bases are TGTGCCAGCAGTCGCACGGGGGTTCGCGAGCAGTACTTC.

A remark on this clone: In the same sample, other DNA sequences code for this CDR3. The chain joins TRBV7-6 to TRBJ1-2; D remains ambiguous. This CDR3 spans 13 amino acids. V shed 5 bases and J shed 5 bases, with 12 bases lying between them. CDR1 is SGHVS, CDR2 FNYEAQ, per germline. The CDR3 sequence is CASSPRAGYGYTF. The DNA of the CDR3 is TGTGCCAGCAGCCCCCGGGCGGGGTATGGCTACACCTTC.

This rearrangement joins TRBV18 to TRBJ2-7; 11 bases map to TRBD2. The length of the CDR3 is 17 residues. The germline CDR1 and CDR2 sequences are KGHSH and LQKENI. After removal of 3 bases from V and 2 bases from J, the junction contained 9 bases not matched to a gene. The CDR3 spells CASSPRSSGRAPYEQYF. CDR3 coding DNA: TGTGCCAGCTCACCGAGGAGTAGCGGGAGGGCCCCCTACGAGCAGTACTTC.

The J gene is TRBJ2-2, the V gene TRBV10-2; D is unresolved. The CDR3 length is 13 residues. With 3 bases removed from V and 4 bases from J, the gap between germline ends came to 6 bases. The germline gives CDR1 WSHSY, CDR2 SAAADI. The CDR3 sequence: CASSEAGTGELFF. CDR3 nucleotides: TGCGCCAGCAGTGAAGCAGGCACCGGGGAGCTGTTTTTT.

The V call is TRBV7-9, the J call TRBJ2-1; D perhaps matches TRBD2 (5 bases). There are 12 residues in the CDR3. Germline CDR1 and CDR2: SEHNR and FQNEAQ (reference sequence). Trimming stripped 5 bases from V and 3 bases from J, with 5 bases between. The CDR3 loop is CASSRDYNEQFF. In nucleotides, the CDR3 is TGTGCCAGCAGCCGGGACTACAATGAGCAGTTCTTC.

This rearrangement joins TRBV9 to TRBJ2-5; tentatively, D is TRBD1 (5 bases). Germline V gene sequence: CDR1 SGDLS, CDR2 YYNGEE. CDR3 size: 13 residues. V dropped 4 bases and J dropped 5 bases, with 12 bases sitting between them. As DNA, the CDR3 is TGTGCCAGCAGCCCTCAGGGTCGGGAGACCCAGTACTTC. Translated: CASSPQGRETQYF. Full variable domain (outside the CDR3, taken from reference TRBV9 and TRBJ2-5): DSGVTQTPKHLITATGQRVTLRCSPRSGDLSVYWYQQSLDQGLQFLIQYYNGEERAKGNILERFSAQQFPDLHSELNLSSLELGDSALYFCASSPQGRETQYFGPGTRLLVL.

This chain links TRBV6-1 with TRBJ2-7, with a possible D match to TRBD2 (6 bases). CDR3 length: 15 residues. Trimming took 7 bases from V and 2 from J, leaving 18 bases between them. CDR1 and CDR2 from the germline V gene are MNHNS and SASEGT. The CDR3 DNA follows: TGTGCCAGCACTCGGGACGGACTAACCACCTACGAGCAGTACTTC. This codes for CASTRDGLTTYEQYF.

This chain joins TRBV25-1 and TRBJ1-5; tentative D call: TRBD1 (5 bases). The CDR3 has 13 residues. V was shortened by 2 bases and J by 7 bases, with 9 bases between the two germline ends. Looked up from germline, CDR1 is MGHDK and CDR2 is SYGVNS. The CDR3 sequence is CASSEGQGQPQHF. The CDR3 DNA is TGTGCCAGCAGTGAAGGTCAGGGCCAGCCCCAGCATTTT.

This clone was counted once. The genes are TRBV27 and TRBJ2-7; D is possibly TRBD1 (5 bases). The V end was cut by 5 bases, the J end by 6 bases, with 20 bases between. Germline values: CDR1 MNHEY, CDR2 SMNVEV (reference sequence). The CDR3 runs 15 residues. This CDR3 reads CASSHTARAPREQYF. Written as DNA, the CDR3 is TGTGCCAGCAGTCATACCGCCAGGGCCCCTCGCGAGCAGTACTTC.

The chain employs TRBV13 and TRBJ2-5, with a tentative D call TRBD2 (6 bases). Germline CDR1 is PRHDT and CDR2 is FYEKMQ (reference sequence). V dropped 3 bases and J dropped 4 bases, with 12 bases sitting between them. There are 14 residues in the CDR3. In DNA form, the CDR3 reads TGTGCCAGCAGCTTGGAGGGGAGGCGAGAGACCCAGTACTTC. Amino acid sequence: CASSLEGRRETQYF. The entire variable domain, with the rest obtained from reference TRBV13 and TRBJ2-5, is as follows: AAGVIQSPRHLIKEKRETATLKCYPIPRHDTVYWYQQGPGQDPQFLISFYEKMQSDKGSIPDRFSAQQFSDYHSELNMSSLELGDSALYFCASSLEGRRETQYFGPGTRLLVL.

The V call is TRBV7-3, the J call TRBJ2-1; tentatively, D is TRBD2 (5 bases). The CDR3 has 13 amino acids. The germline CDR1 and CDR2 sequences are SGHTA and FQGTGA. Trimming took off 5 bases at V and 8 bases at J, with 13 bases between the two ends. The CDR3 sequence is CASSRGPGHEQFF. DNA for the CDR3: TGTGCCAGCAGCCGGGGTCCTGGGCATGAGCAGTTCTTC.